The 29 T cell receptor beta chains given below trace back to one sample, sequenced in a study of T cell responses to AZD1222 COVID-19 vaccine. Here immunoSEQ multiplex PCR was the method, and the copy in TCRdb shows in-frame clones only, minus some. The sample lists about 85,000 clones, around nine tenths occurring once. The sample in question was peripheral blood, obtained on day 0 of AZD1222 vaccination. Receptor source: an adult in good health.

This rearrangement joins TRBV29-1 to TRBJ1-1, with D uncertain. The CDR3 length is 11 residues. With 4 bases removed from V and 5 bases from J, the gap between germline ends came to 8 bases. Germline CDR1 reads SQVTM; CDR2 reads ANQGSEA. CDR3 sequence (DNA): TGCAGCGTTGTAGCTGGGACTGAAGCTTTCTTT. This codes for CSVVAGTEAFF. Drawing the rest from reference TRBV29-1 and TRBJ1-1, the complete variable domain is SAVISQKPSRDICQRGTSLTIQCQVDSQVTMMFWYRQQPGQSLTLIATANQGSEATYESGFVIDKFPISRPNLTFSTLTVSNMSPEDSSIYLCSVVAGTEAFFGQGTRLTVV.

V and J are TRBV2 and TRBJ2-7, with 10 bases identical to TRBD1. The ends lost 10 bases at V and 5 bases at J; junction bases unmatched: 5. Per germline, CDR1 SNHLY and CDR2 FYNNEI. The CDR3 totals 12 residues. CDR3 region: CATGQGFHEQYF. The CDR3 DNA reads as TGTGCCACGGGACAGGGGTTCCACGAGCAGTACTTC.

The sample holds one count of this clone. The J gene is TRBJ1-4, the V gene TRBV7-9; weak D call: TRBD1 (5 bases). The CDR3 has 15 residues. Germline values: CDR1 SEHNR, CDR2 FQNEAQ (reference sequence). Trimming left V 5 bases short and J 8 bases short, with 18 bases between. CDR3 amino acids: CASSPGQGSSEKLFF. CDR3 bases: TGTGCCAGCAGCCCCGGTCAGGGATCCTCCGAAAAACTGTTTTTT.

The chain has TRBV11-2 and TRBJ2-1; a weak D match, TRBD2 (6 bases). Deletions cut 6 bases from V and 4 bases from J, with 28 bases between. The CDR3 runs 19 residues. Germline V gene lookup returns CDR1 SGHAT and CDR2 FQNNGV. The CDR3: CASRLLDGQGGVVYNEQFF. The CDR3 DNA reads TGTGCCAGCAGACTTTTGGACGGGCAGGGAGGTGTCGTTTACAATGAGCAGTTCTTC.

This clone was picked up a small number of times. The genes are TRBV5-1 and TRBJ1-1; the D gene is possibly TRBD1 (5 bases). The CDR3 covers 15 residues. The V and J ends lost 4 bases and 1 base respectively, with 14 bases between them. The germline V gene has CDR1 SGHRS and CDR2 YFSETQ. The chain's CDR3 is CASSPSPGRNTEAFF. As DNA, the CDR3 is TGCGCCAGCAGCCCCTCCCCAGGGCGGAACACTGAAGCTTTCTTT.

The sample holds one count of this clone. The chain carries TRBV3-1 (or the pseudogene TRBV3-2) and TRBJ2-1; D tentatively fits TRBD1 or TRBD2 (6 bases each). Germline V gene lookup returns CDR1 LGHDT and CDR2 YNNKEL (reference sequence). This CDR3 has 17 residues. The ends were cut back, 4 bases at V and 4 bases at J, with 20 bases in the middle. The CDR3 is CASSRFQGGSFYNEQFF. DNA of the CDR3: TGTGCCAGCAGCCGTTTTCAAGGGGGGAGTTTTTACAATGAGCAGTTCTTC.

V usage is TRBV7-8 and J usage is TRBJ1-5; the D gene is possibly TRBD1 (6 bases). The CDR3 is 15 amino acids. Trimming took off 1 base at V and 2 bases at J, with 9 bases between the two ends. In germline, CDR1 is SGHVS, CDR2 FQNEAQ. The CDR3 nucleotides are TGTGCCAGCAGCTTAGGCAGGGGAGGCAATCAGCCCCAGCATTTT. Its protein product is CASSLGRGGNQPQHF.

This chain joins TRBV27 and TRBJ2-7; 8 nucleotides line up with TRBD1. This CDR3 region has 15 residues. Germline V gives CDR1 MNHEY, CDR2 SMNVEV (reference sequence). J gave up 2 bases and V 6 bases, and 9 bases lay outside the gene matches. CDR3 sequence: CASSHPGTGAYEQYF. DNA for the CDR3: TGTGCCAGCAGCCACCCCGGGACAGGAGCCTACGAGCAGTACTTC.

CDR3 DNA: TGCAGTGCTAGTTTGTCTAGCGGGTTCCAAGAGACCCAGTACTTC. Translation gives CSASLSSGFQETQYF. The gene calls are TRBV20-1 and TRBJ2-5; 8 nucleotides match TRBD2. The CDR3 spans 15 residues. The germline CDR1 and CDR2 sequences are DFQATT and SNEGSKA (reference sequence). Trimming took 3 bases from V and 1 from J; bases not matched to a gene: 7.

V gene TRBV7-9 combines with J gene TRBJ2-3; 8 positions match TRBD1. CDR3 size: 12 residues. V dropped 5 bases and J dropped 6; count of bases not matched to a gene: 1. In germline, CDR1 is SEHNR, CDR2 FQNEAQ (reference sequence). The CDR3 DNA reads TGTGCCAGCAGCCGACAGGGGGATACGCAGTATTTT. This sequence encodes CASSRQGDTQYF.

The chain employs TRBV3-1 (or the pseudogene TRBV3-2) and TRBJ1-2; 12 bases fit TRBD1. The V gene end was trimmed by 7 bases and the J gene end by 7 bases; junction bases not matched to a gene: 7. The CDR3 runs 14 residues. Germline values: CDR1 LGHDT, CDR2 YNNKEL (reference sequence). The CDR3 reads CASMPGQGASGYTF. The CDR3 nucleotides are TGTGCCAGCATGCCGGGACAGGGGGCATCTGGCTACACCTTC.

This chain connects TRBV11-1 to TRBJ2-7; D might be TRBD1 or TRBD2, each matching 5 bases. The CDR3 covers 16 residues. The germline V gene encodes CDR1 SGHAT and CDR2 FQDESV (reference sequence). The germline V and J ends were trimmed by 3 bases and 1 base, with 16 bases remaining between them. The CDR3 nucleotides read TGTGCCAGCAGCTTTGGGGGACGGAGTTTTTCCTACGAGCAGTACTTC. It yields the protein CASSFGGRSFSYEQYF.

The chain couples TRBV11-2 to TRBJ1-4; D is possibly TRBD1 (5 bases). V was clipped by 1 base and J by 4 bases, with 10 bases between them. The germline V gene has CDR1 SGHAT and CDR2 FQNNGV. CDR3 length: 15 residues. The CDR3 region has the DNA TGTGCCAGCAGCTTAGTAACAGGAAATAATGAAAAACTGTTTTTT. It is translated as CASSLVTGNNEKLFF.

The chain couples TRBV7-9 to TRBJ1-2; no reliable D call. This CDR3 has 17 residues. The germline V gene encodes CDR1 SEHNR and CDR2 FQNEAQ (reference sequence). Trimming took off 1 base at V and 6 bases at J, with 21 bases between the two ends. The CDR3 protein is CASSLVLYSRGEHGYTF. The CDR3 DNA reads TGTGCCAGCAGCTTAGTATTATATTCCCGAGGAGAGCATGGCTACACCTTC.

This clone was found once. The rearrangement joins TRBV28 to TRBJ1-5; D call uncertain. Germline CDR1 is MDHEN and CDR2 is SYDVKM. V was clipped by 6 bases and J by 5 bases, with 8 bases between them. The CDR3 extends over 12 amino acids. The chain's CDR3 is CASRDGYQPQHF. The CDR3 DNA reads as TGTGCCAGCAGGGACGGCTATCAGCCCCAGCATTTT.

The chain uses TRBV2 and TRBJ2-5; D might be TRBD1 or TRBD2, each matching 5 bases. Per the germline V gene, CDR1 is SNHLY and CDR2 is FYNNEI. This CDR3 is built from 14 residues. Trimming left V 5 bases short and J 5 bases short, with 15 bases between. CDR3: CASSRDQSGETQYF. CDR3 sequence (DNA): TGTGCCAGCAGTAGGGACCAGTCGGGGGAGACCCAGTACTTC.

This clone was counted only a few times. The same CDR3 also results from other DNA sequences found in this sample. The chain uses TRBV2 and TRBJ1-5; 7 nucleotides match TRBD1. V trimming: 3 bases; J trimming: 6 bases; junction bases outside the gene matches: 5. Germline V gives CDR1 SNHLY, CDR2 FYNNEI. The CDR3 is made up of 14 amino acids. The CDR3 coding sequence is TGTGCCAGCAGTGACCGACAGGGCGGTCAGCCCCAGCATTTT. Its protein is CASSDRQGGQPQHF.

The rearrangement joins TRBV5-1 to TRBJ2-7; tentatively, D is TRBD2 (6 bases). The CDR3 contains 15 residues. The V end lost 6 bases, the J end lost 6 bases, and 22 bases lay between the germline ends. The germline V gene has CDR1 SGHRS and CDR2 YFSETQ. DNA of the CDR3: TGCGCCAGCACCTCCTTGATCGGGGCGGGGTCCGAGCAGTACTTC. Translation gives CASTSLIGAGSEQYF.

This chain joins TRBV3-1 (or the pseudogene TRBV3-2) and TRBJ1-1; D possibly corresponds to TRBD1 (5 bases). V dropped 0 bases and J dropped 6 bases, with 14 bases sitting between them. Germline CDR1 reads LGHDT; CDR2 reads YNNKEL (reference sequence). The CDR3 has 15 amino acids. The CDR3, as DNA: TGTGCCAGCAGCCAAGATCCGAGACAGCCTTCTGAAGCTTTCTTT. Its protein product is CASSQDPRQPSEAFF.

The chain has TRBV19 and TRBJ2-2; no clear D gene. The CDR3 is 15 amino acids. V lost 0 bases and J lost 6, with 11 bases in between. Per the germline V gene, CDR1 is LNHDA and CDR2 is SQIVND (reference sequence). The CDR3 DNA reads as TGTGCCAGTAGTATAGACCACCTAACGGCCGGGGAGCTGTTTTTT. Its protein product is CASSIDHLTAGELFF. The whole variable domain, remainder taken from reference TRBV19 and TRBJ2-2, is DGGITQSPKYLFRKEGQNVTLSCEQNLNHDAMYWYRQDPGQGLRLIYYSQIVNDFQKGDIAEGYSVSREKKESFPLTVTSAQKNPTAFYLCASSIDHLTAGELFFGEGSRLTVL.

The CDR3 DNA reads as TGTGCCAGCAGCCCTAGACAGAGCACAGATACGCAGTATTTT. Amino acid sequence: CASSPRQSTDTQYF. The chain links TRBV7-2 to TRBJ2-3; D is perhaps TRBD1 (5 bases). The CDR3 length is 14 residues. The V end lost 5 bases, the J end lost 0 bases, and 9 bases lay between the germline ends. Germline CDR1 and CDR2: SGHTA and FQGNSA.

The J gene is TRBJ2-7, the V gene TRBV6-5; D might be TRBD1 (6 bases). The CDR3 is 13 amino acids. The V gene's germline CDR1 is MNHEY and CDR2 SVGAGI. V was clipped by 5 bases and J by 3 bases, with 11 bases between them. The DNA of the CDR3 is TGTGCCAGCAGTCTAAAGGACAGCTACGAGCAGTACTTC. Translating gives CASSLKDSYEQYF.

This clone was counted a single time. The chain links TRBV11-2 to TRBJ2-5; 10 bases are a match to TRBD1. V was clipped by 4 bases and J by 4 bases; unmatched bases: 6. CDR3 size: 15 residues. Germline V CDR1 and CDR2: SGHAT, FQNNGV. CDR3 sequence: CASSWDRGWGETQYF. The CDR3 DNA reads as TGTGCCAGCAGCTGGGACAGGGGATGGGGAGAGACCCAGTACTTC.

This clone was detected only a few times. This rearrangement joins TRBV18 to TRBJ2-7; D is undetermined. This CDR3 is built from 15 residues. Germline V gives CDR1 KGHSH, CDR2 LQKENI. Trimming cost V 2 bases and J 1 base, with 12 bases left between them. The CDR3: CASSPVSRRSYEQYF. The CDR3 coding sequence is TGTGCCAGCTCACCAGTATCGCGAAGGTCCTACGAGCAGTACTTC.

CDR3 sequence (DNA): TGTGCCACCAGTGATTTGATGGGGCAGGGGGTTGGGGGCTACACCTTC. Protein sequence: CATSDLMGQGVGGYTF. The chain carries TRBV24-1 and TRBJ1-2; 7 bases line up with TRBD1. The CDR3 is 16 amino acids. Germline V gene sequence: CDR1 KGHDR, CDR2 SFDVKD. The junction had 11 bases not matched to a gene; V was cut back by 0 bases and J by 8 bases.

In its sample, this clone is hyperexpanded (1% or more). CDR3 loop: CASSFDWDNEQFF. The CDR3 DNA reads TGTGCCAGCAGCTTTGATTGGGACAATGAGCAGTTCTTC. This sequence joins TRBV7-8 and TRBJ2-1; D is ambiguous. Per the germline V gene, CDR1 is SGHVS and CDR2 is FQNEAQ. Trimming took 3 bases from V and 5 from J, leaving 8 bases between them. The length of the CDR3 is 13 residues.

V and J are TRBV5-6 and TRBJ1-2; 8 nucleotides line up with TRBD1. Germline CDR1 reads SGHDT; CDR2 reads YYEEEE. There are 15 residues in the CDR3. With V trimmed by 0 bases and J by 7 bases, 8 bases remained unmatched. As DNA, the CDR3 is TGTGCCAGCAGCTTGGTACAGGGGGAAGTGAGTGGCTACACCTTC. As protein: CASSLVQGEVSGYTF.

The chain recombines TRBV5-1 with TRBJ1-1; no reliable D call. V was shortened by 5 bases and J by 0 bases, with 11 bases between the two germline ends. The CDR3 is 14 residues long. CDR1 is SGHRS and CDR2 is YFSETQ in the germline V gene. CDR3 loop: CASRVNSMNTEAFF. As DNA, the CDR3 is TGCGCCAGCAGGGTGAACAGTATGAACACTGAAGCTTTCTTT.

This chain connects TRBV5-4 to TRBJ2-2, with TRBD2 matching over 12 bases. The CDR3 has 17 residues. Trimming cost V 5 bases and J 3 bases; bases outside gene matches: 8. Germline CDR1 reads SGHNT; CDR2 reads YYREEE (reference sequence). The CDR3 spells CASRKTSGRGDTGELFF. As DNA, the CDR3 is TGTGCCAGCAGGAAGACTAGCGGGAGAGGGGACACCGGGGAGCTGTTTTTT.